The 18 T cell receptor beta chains below come from one sample, sequenced in a study of shared T cell receptors in the human thymus (dated by TCRdb to about 2021). Library prep was done by the immunoSEQ multiplex PCR assay. TCRdb holds this immuneACCESS table with in-frame rearrangements only. Some clones are missing; in checked studies, unresolved V genes explain under half, and the rest has no known cause. This sample lists more than 300,000 clones; approximately 95% were detected once. The ten largest make up around 0.019% of the sample. The sequencing input was thymocytes. Every receptor here comes from a human donor.

The V call is TRBV7-9, the J call TRBJ1-2, with 10 bases fitting TRBD1. Germline loops: CDR1 SEHNR, CDR2 FQNEAQ (reference sequence). V was clipped by 0 bases and J by 4 bases; unmatched bases: 5. The CDR3 is 16 residues long. Written as DNA, the CDR3 is TGTGCCAGCAGCTTAGCGGGACAGGGGCCGCCCTATGGCTACACCTTC. This sequence encodes CASSLAGQGPPYGYTF.

This chain links TRBV19 with TRBJ1-2, with a possible D match to TRBD1 (5 bases). The V gene's germline CDR1 is LNHDA and CDR2 SQIVND (reference sequence). This CDR3 is built from 16 residues. V was pared by 8 bases and J by 3 bases, with 22 bases between. The CDR3 protein is CASCPGRSDLDYGYTF. In DNA, the CDR3 is TGTGCCAGTTGCCCGGGACGATCGGATCTCGACTATGGCTACACCTTC.

V is TRBV6-1 and J is TRBJ2-7, with TRBD2 matching over 10 bases. V gave up 9 bases and J gave up 0 bases; unmatched junction bases: 5. The length of the CDR3 is 14 residues. Germline loops: CDR1 MNHNS, CDR2 SASEGT. The CDR3 DNA reads as TGTGCCAGGGGAGGACTAGCGGCCTCCTACGAGCAGTACTTC. Protein: CARGGLAASYEQYF.

The count of this clone is one. The V and J genes are TRBV27 and TRBJ1-1, with TRBD1 as a possible D gene (5 bases). There are 14 residues in the CDR3. V shed 8 bases and J shed 3 bases, with 16 bases lying between them. The germline V gene has CDR1 MNHEY and CDR2 SMNVEV (reference sequence). The CDR3 reads CASRGPLWYTEAFF. As DNA, the CDR3 is TGTGCCAGCCGGGGCCCACTGTGGTACACTGAAGCTTTCTTT.

V gene TRBV15 combines with J gene TRBJ1-3; D is ambiguous. CDR3 length equals 17 residues. Trimming shortened V by 2 bases and J by 0 bases, and 14 bases separated the two germline ends. The germline gives CDR1 LNHNV, CDR2 YYDKDF (reference sequence). CDR3 nucleotide sequence: TGTGCCACCAGCAGACAACAGCGTTATGTCTCTGGAAACACCATATATTTT. Its translation is CATSRQQRYVSGNTIYF.

This clone occurred once. This chain connects TRBV28 to TRBJ2-5; 11 bases match TRBD2. From germline, CDR1 is MDHEN and CDR2 SYDVKM. Trimming at V came to 3 bases and at J to 1 base, leaving 7 bases not matched to a gene. This CDR3 is 17 amino acids long. The CDR3 loop is CASSLALAGGPQETQYF. The CDR3 DNA is TGTGCCAGCAGTTTGGCGCTAGCGGGAGGTCCCCAAGAGACCCAGTACTTC.

The chain employs TRBV7-9 and TRBJ1-2, with TRBD1 matching over 11 bases. The V and J ends lost 9 bases and 14 bases, in that order; junction bases with no gene match: 11. CDR1 is SEHNR, CDR2 FQNEAQ, per germline (reference sequence). The CDR3 runs 12 residues. CDR3 DNA: TGTGCCAGTCAGGACAGGGGGCGTTTTTTAACCTTC. Translation: CASQDRGRFLTF. Complete variable domain (other parts from reference TRBV7-9 and TRBJ1-2): DTGVSQNPRHKITKRGQNVTFRCDPISEHNRLYWYRQTLGQGPEFLTYFQNEAQLEKSRLLSDRFSAERPKGSFSTLEIQRTEQGDSAMYLCASQDRGRFLTFGSGTRLTVV.

This clone occurred a few times. V usage is TRBV19 and J usage is TRBJ1-5, with no clear D. The CDR3 loop spans 16 amino acids. Germline CDR1 and CDR2: LNHDA and SQIVND (reference sequence). Trimming stripped 6 bases from V and 0 bases from J, with 15 bases between. The CDR3: CASSARRDYSNQPQHF. The CDR3 DNA reads TGTGCCAGTAGCGCCAGGAGAGATTATAGCAATCAGCCCCAGCATTTT.

J is TRBJ2-5 and V is TRBV13; 13 bases fit TRBD2. The CDR3 extends over 16 amino acids. CDR1 PRHDT and CDR2 FYEKMQ come from the germline V gene (reference sequence). J lost 5 bases, V lost 5 bases, and 8 bases had no gene match. The CDR3 region has the DNA TGTGCCAGCAGCCGGAGACTAGCGGGAGGAGGGGAGACCCAGTACTTC. Translated, it gives CASSRRLAGGGETQYF.

The chain has TRBV6-5 and TRBJ2-7; the D is unclear. Germline V gene data show CDR1 as MNHEY and CDR2 as SVGAGI. The CDR3 consists of 13 residues. Trimming pared 6 bases from V and 7 bases from J, leaving 16 bases between. The CDR3 here is CASSPGPHREQYF. Written as DNA, the CDR3 is TGTGCCAGCAGCCCCGGACCGCATAGAGAGCAGTACTTC.

The chain employs TRBV6-4 and TRBJ1-2; 7 bases align to TRBD1. The V gene end was trimmed by 9 bases and the J gene end by 4 bases; junction bases not matched to a gene: 5. The germline V gene has CDR1 MRHNA and CDR2 SNTAGT. This CDR3 is built from 12 residues. The CDR3 nucleotides are TGTGCCAGATACAGGGGAGGCTATGGCTACACCTTC. Protein sequence: CARYRGGYGYTF.

The chain is built from TRBV30 and TRBJ2-3; D uncertain. Germline assignment: CDR1 GTSNPN and CDR2 SVGIG (reference sequence). Trimming left V 6 bases short and J 5 bases short, with 9 bases between. CDR3 length equals 11 residues. The CDR3 here is CACSNRDTQYF. The CDR3 DNA is TGTGCCTGTTCGAACCGAGATACGCAGTATTTT.

The CDR3 DNA reads as TGTGCCAGCAGCGGGGACAGGGGGAGTCAGCCCCAGCATTTT. Protein sequence: CASSGDRGSQPQHF. The chain is built from TRBV9 and TRBJ1-5; TRBD1 matches at 11 bases. Germline lookup yields CDR1 SGDLS and CDR2 YYNGEE. The CDR3 is made up of 14 amino acids. With 3 bases clipped from V and 6 bases from J, the junction kept 2 bases outside the gene matches.

The J gene is TRBJ2-1, the V gene TRBV27; 11 bases agree with TRBD2. CDR1 is MNHEY, CDR2 SMNVEV, per germline (reference sequence). This CDR3 is 14 amino acids long. With V trimmed by 5 bases and J by 4 bases, 1 base remained unmatched. The CDR3 DNA follows: TGTGCCAGCAGTACTAGCGGGAGTTACAATGAGCAGTTCTTC. This gives the protein CASSTSGSYNEQFF.

J is TRBJ1-5 and V is TRBV27; no firm D call. CDR3 size: 13 residues. Germline CDR1 is MNHEY and CDR2 is SMNVEV (reference sequence). V was pared by 3 bases and J by 2 bases, with 5 bases between. Written as DNA, the CDR3 is TGTGCCAGCAGTTTGCTACGCAATCAGCCCCAGCATTTT. This translates into CASSLLRNQPQHF.

The chain combines TRBV9 with TRBJ2-2; perhaps TRBD1 as D (5 bases). Germline V gene sequence: CDR1 SGDLS, CDR2 YYNGEE. V lost 3 bases and J lost 0, with 9 bases in between. CDR3 size: 15 residues. CDR3 in amino acids: CASSADSPNTGELFF. The CDR3, as DNA: TGTGCCAGCAGCGCCGACAGTCCGAACACCGGGGAGCTGTTTTTT.

J is TRBJ1-2 and V is TRBV15; D is undetermined. The CDR3 has 12 amino acids. The germline V gene has CDR1 LNHNV and CDR2 YYDKDF (reference sequence). V lost 5 bases to trimming and J lost 6 bases, with 10 bases between them. In DNA form, the CDR3 reads TGTGCCACCAGCCCCTCCCCTGATGGCTACACCTTC. It translates to CATSPSPDGYTF.

The J gene is TRBJ2-1, the V gene TRBV27; possibly TRBD2 for D (5 bases). The CDR3 is made up of 16 amino acids. V lost 5 bases and J 0 bases, leaving 14 bases between the germline ends. The germline CDR1 and CDR2 sequences are MNHEY and SMNVEV (reference sequence). In DNA, the CDR3 is TGTGCCAGCAGTCCCCCCGCGGGTAGCTCCTACAATGAGCAGTTCTTC. This sequence encodes CASSPPAGSSYNEQFF.